This T cell receptor (beta chain) is from a study of radiotherapy plus CTLA-4 blockade in lung cancer. TCRdb keeps only in-frame clones here, not all; method: immunoSEQ multiplex PCR. The data hold tens of thousands of clones, with about four fifths observed a single time. Patients in the study, people with chemo-refractory metastatic non-small-cell lung cancer, received focal radiation plus ipilimumab CTLA-4 blockade. CDR3 length: 15 amino acids. From germline, CDR1 is SEHNR and CDR2 FQNEAQ (reference sequence). The source of this sequence is a human donor with non-small cell lung cancer whose response to radiotherapy plus ipilimumab could not be evaluated. The sample was peripheral blood, taken from a patient treated with radiotherapy plus ipilimumab. The rearrangement joins TRBV7-9 to TRBJ2-5, with 14 bases lining up with TRBD2. The J call may not be correct, given that the DNA end is closer to TRBJ2-7. The CDR3 DNA reads as TGTGCCAGCAGCCCAGGACTAGCGGGGGGATACGAGCAGTACTTC. It specifies CASSPGLAGGYEQYF.